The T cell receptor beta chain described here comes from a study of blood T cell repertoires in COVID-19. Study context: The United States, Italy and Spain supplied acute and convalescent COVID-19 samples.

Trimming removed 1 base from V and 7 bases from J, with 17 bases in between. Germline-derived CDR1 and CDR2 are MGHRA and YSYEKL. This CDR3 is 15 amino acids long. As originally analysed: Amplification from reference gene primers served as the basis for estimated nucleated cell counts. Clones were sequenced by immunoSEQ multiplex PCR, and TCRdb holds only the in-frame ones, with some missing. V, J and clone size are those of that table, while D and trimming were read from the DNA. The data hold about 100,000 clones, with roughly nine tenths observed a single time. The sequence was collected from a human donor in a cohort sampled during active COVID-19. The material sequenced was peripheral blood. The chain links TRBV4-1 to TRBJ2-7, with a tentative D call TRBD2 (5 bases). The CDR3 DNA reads TGCGCCAGCAGCCAAGCGGGGTTGGGAGTAAGAGAGCAGTACTTC. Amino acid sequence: CASSQAGLGVREQYF.